Below, 18 T cell receptor delta chains from the same sample are listed, as sequenced in a study of Vδ1+ human thymocytes. These receptors' antigens are unknown. The template was reverse-transcribed extracted RNA. Pooled V-gene forward primers with one constant-region reverse primer generated the CDR3 amplicons by multiplex PCR. With CATT, TCRdb re-called clones from the multiplex PCR reads. The repertoire holds roughly 56,000 delta-chain clones, with about 14% as singletons. Study observations and caveats: Thymic TRG and TRD repertoires appeared highly polyclonal.

Sequences were obtained from Vdelta1+ gamma-delta thymocytes from the thymus. Sample subset: FACS-sorted CD3+ TCRalphabeta- TCRVdelta1+ TCRVdelta2- thymocytes. These receptors all stem from a girl under three years old who had congenital heart surgery.

The J gene is TRDJ1, the V gene TRDV1; 13 bases align to TRDD3. The CDR3 has 26 amino acids. Germline CDR1 reads TSWWSYY; CDR2 reads QGS. V shed 5 bases and J 0 bases; nucleotides not matched to a gene: 33. The CDR3 reads CALGTLFELTPLGDTRSRGHTDKLIF. Written as DNA, the CDR3 is TGTGCTCTTGGGACCCTCTTCGAACTGACCCCACTGGGGGATACGCGGAGTCGGGGTCACACCGATAAACTCATCTTT.

The V call is TRDV1, the J call TRDJ1; 8 bases agree with TRDD3. CDR1 and CDR2 (germline): TSWWSYY, QGS. The CDR3 is 17 amino acids. V lost 4 bases, J lost 0 bases, and 10 bases stayed unmatched. DNA of the CDR3: TGTGCTCTTGGGGGGAGTCACACTGGGGGGTACACCGATAAACTCATCTTT. Amino acid sequence: CALGGSHTGGYTDKLIF.

This clone was seen a few times. The V and J genes are TRDV1 and TRDJ1; 11 positions match TRDD3. V was clipped by 0 bases and J by 11 bases; unmatched bases: 11. The CDR3 contains 16 residues. The V gene's germline CDR1 is TSWWSYY and CDR2 QGS. CDR3 sequence: CALGELPVWGILGLIF. CDR3 nucleotide sequence: TGTGCTCTTGGGGAACTCCCCGTCTGGGGGATACTTGGGCTCATCTTT.

V usage is TRDV1 and J usage is TRDJ1; 12 bases align to TRDD3. Germline assignment: CDR1 TSWWSYY and CDR2 QGS. The CDR3 covers 19 residues. After removal of 0 bases from V and 2 bases from J, the junction contained 10 bases not matched to a gene. The CDR3 DNA reads as TGTGCTCTTGGGGAACTCGACATTACTGGGGGATACTGGACCGATAAACTCATCTTT. Its protein product is CALGELDITGGYWTDKLIF.

This clone is medium-sized by share. Other nucleotide sequences from this sample produce the same CDR3. The chain uses TRDV2 and TRDJ1; D gene ambiguous. Germline CDR1 and CDR2: GEAIGNYY and EKD. Trimming took 0 bases from V and 1 from J, leaving 11 bases between them. CDR3 length equals 15 residues. The CDR3 nucleotides are TGTGCCTGTGACACCGGTTTAGGGGCCACCGATAAACTCATCTTT. This encodes CACDTGLGATDKLIF.

The count of this clone is one. This chain joins TRDV1 and TRDJ1; 8 bases line up with TRDD3. There are 20 residues in the CDR3. Germline lookup yields CDR1 TSWWSYY and CDR2 QGS. V was pared by 5 bases and J by 0 bases, with 20 bases of the junction left unmatched. CDR3 coding DNA: TGTGCTCTTGGGACCGTTGGGGGTTCCCTTACTGGGGGGCACACCGATAAACTCATCTTT. This sequence encodes CALGTVGGSLTGGHTDKLIF.

This clone was seen only a few times. The V and J genes are TRDV1 and TRDJ2; maybe TRDD3 (7 bases). The CDR3 spans 20 residues. Germline CDR1 reads TSWWSYY; CDR2 reads QGS. V dropped 1 base and J dropped 1 base, with 22 bases sitting between them. This CDR3 is CALGEHPTAGDMVLTAQLFF. In nucleotides, the CDR3 is TGTGCTCTTGGGGAACATCCTACAGCTGGGGATATGGTTTTGACAGCACAACTCTTCTTT.

The chain carries TRDV1 and TRDJ1; 9 bases agree with TRDD3. The CDR3 totals 21 residues. Germline CDR1 reads TSWWSYY; CDR2 reads QGS. Germline trimming cut 3 bases from V and 0 bases from J; bases unmatched to any gene: 20. The CDR3 DNA reads as TGTGCTCTTGGGGACTCCGGGGGAGTCGTACTGGGGGACACGTACACCGATAAACTCATCTTT. Its protein product is CALGDSGGVVLGDTYTDKLIF.

The rearrangement joins TRDV1 to TRDJ1, with D possibly matching TRDD2 (8 bases). The CDR3 is made up of 20 amino acids. With 5 bases removed from V and 7 bases from J, the gap between germline ends came to 35 bases. Germline V lookup: CDR1 TSWWSYY, CDR2 QGS. The CDR3 sequence: CALGPQGFLRTGEQEGKLIF. The CDR3 DNA sequence: TGTGCTCTTGGGCCCCAGGGCTTCCTACGTACTGGGGAACAGGAGGGTAAACTCATCTTT.

This clone was seen more than once but under ten times. The V and J genes are TRDV1 and TRDJ1; D is possibly TRDD2 or TRDD3 (8 bases each). Between the trimmed V and J ends, which lost 8 bases and 0 bases, there was a span of 34 bases. CDR1 is TSWWSYY, CDR2 QGS, per germline. This CDR3 comprises 21 residues. CDR3 residues: CALRLVSFLRPGGPYTDKLIF. In DNA, the CDR3 is TGTGCTCTTCGGTTAGTTTCCTTCCTAAGGCCTGGGGGACCTTACACCGATAAACTCATCTTT.

The table lists this clone with a few counts. The genes are TRDV1 and TRDJ1; tentatively, D is TRDD2 (6 bases). Germline assignment: CDR1 TSWWSYY and CDR2 QGS. The V gene lost 1 base and the J gene lost 11 bases, with 29 bases spanning the gap. This CDR3 comprises 18 residues. CDR3 loop: CALGEPSAFPRTYRRLIF. The CDR3 nucleotides read TGTGCTCTTGGGGAACCTTCGGCCTTCCCACGAACATACAGACGGCTCATCTTT.

The chain is built from TRDV1 and TRDJ1; TRDD3 matches at 11 bases. The V gene's germline CDR1 is TSWWSYY and CDR2 QGS. The CDR3 runs to 21 residues. With 1 base clipped from V and 0 bases from J, the junction kept 16 bases outside the gene matches. CDR3 nucleotide sequence: TGTGCTCTTGGGGAACGAACCTTCCCACTACTGGGGGATAGGGACACCGATAAACTCATCTTT. It encodes CALGERTFPLLGDRDTDKLIF.

The chain couples TRDV1 to TRDJ1, with a tentative D call TRDD2 (6 bases). The CDR3 contains 21 residues. The germline CDR1 and CDR2 sequences are TSWWSYY and QGS. Trimming stripped 2 bases from V and 0 bases from J, with 28 bases between. This CDR3 is CALGEGQAFPASFGHTDKLIF. DNA of the CDR3: TGTGCTCTTGGGGAAGGTCAGGCCTTCCCTGCCTCCTTTGGACACACCGATAAACTCATCTTT.

The V and J genes are TRDV1 and TRDJ1; D uncertain. V was clipped by 1 base and J by 0 bases, with 9 bases between them. The CDR3 is 15 amino acids. Germline assignment: CDR1 TSWWSYY and CDR2 QGS. This CDR3 reads CALGEPAAYTDKLIF. The CDR3 DNA reads TGTGCTCTTGGGGAACCGGCCGCATACACCGATAAACTCATCTTT.

This clone was detected only a few times. V and J are TRDV1 and TRDJ1, with TRDD3 identical over 9 bases. Germline CDR1 TSWWSYY, CDR2 QGS. This CDR3 has 17 amino acids. After removal of 0 bases from V and 2 bases from J, the junction contained 7 bases not matched to a gene. CDR3 in amino acids: CALGELLGDALTDKLIF. The CDR3, as DNA: TGTGCTCTTGGGGAACTCCTGGGGGATGCCTTAACCGATAAACTCATCTTT.

The chain combines TRDV1 with TRDJ1; D gene uncertain. This CDR3 region has 18 residues. The V gene's germline CDR1 is TSWWSYY and CDR2 QGS. Trimming took 1 base from V and 5 from J, leaving 23 bases between them. Here the CDR3 reads CALGERVAHAQLEDKLIF. The DNA of the CDR3 is TGTGCTCTTGGGGAACGGGTGGCCCATGCCCAGCTTGAAGATAAACTCATCTTT.

This clone turned up a few times. The identical CDR3 is also encoded by other nucleotide sequences in the sample. The chain joins TRDV1 to TRDJ1, with unresolved D. The length of the CDR3 is 15 residues. The germline V gene has CDR1 TSWWSYY and CDR2 QGS. V was pared by 0 bases and J by 2 bases, with 10 bases between. The CDR3 DNA is TGTGCTCTTGGGGAACTACCCAGCCCTACCGATAAACTCATCTTT. It specifies CALGELPSPTDKLIF.

This clone was recorded a few times. The chain uses TRDV1 and TRDJ1, with TRDD3 matching 8 bases. The J segment lost 1 base and the V segment lost 6 bases, leaving 19 bases of the junction unmatched. The CDR3 loop spans 19 amino acids. Germline lookup yields CDR1 TSWWSYY and CDR2 QGS. DNA for the CDR3: TGTGCTCTTGGACCGCATTCCTTTCAGGTACTGGGGGCCACCGATAAACTCATCTTT. It is translated as CALGPHSFQVLGATDKLIF.